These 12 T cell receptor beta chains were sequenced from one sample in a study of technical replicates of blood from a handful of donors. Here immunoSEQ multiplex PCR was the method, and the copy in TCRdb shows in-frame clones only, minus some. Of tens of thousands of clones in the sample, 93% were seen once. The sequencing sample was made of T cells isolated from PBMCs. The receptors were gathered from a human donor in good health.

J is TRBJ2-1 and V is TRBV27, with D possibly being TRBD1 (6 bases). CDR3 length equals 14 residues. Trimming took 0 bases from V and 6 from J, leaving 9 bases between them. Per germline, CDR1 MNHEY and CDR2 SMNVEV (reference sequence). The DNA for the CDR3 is TGTGCCAGCAGTTTATCGTCAGGGGTCAATGAGCAGTTCTTC. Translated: CASSLSSGVNEQFF.

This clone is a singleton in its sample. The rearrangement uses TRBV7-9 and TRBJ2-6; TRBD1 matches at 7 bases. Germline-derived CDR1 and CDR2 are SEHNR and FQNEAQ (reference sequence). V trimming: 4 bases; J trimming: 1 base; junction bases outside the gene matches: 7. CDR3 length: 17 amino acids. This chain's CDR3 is CASSSETGLSGANVLTF. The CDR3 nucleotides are TGTGCCAGCAGCTCGGAGACAGGGCTTTCTGGGGCCAACGTCCTGACTTTC.

The CDR3 nucleotides read TGTGCCAGCAGCTCTAGGACAGTCCCGGAGACCCAGTACTTC. Translating it yields CASSSRTVPETQYF. The rearrangement uses TRBV7-9 and TRBJ2-5, with TRBD1 as a possible D gene (6 bases). Per the germline V gene, CDR1 is SEHNR and CDR2 is FQNEAQ (reference sequence). V lost 4 bases and J lost 5, with 14 bases in between. This CDR3 comprises 14 residues.

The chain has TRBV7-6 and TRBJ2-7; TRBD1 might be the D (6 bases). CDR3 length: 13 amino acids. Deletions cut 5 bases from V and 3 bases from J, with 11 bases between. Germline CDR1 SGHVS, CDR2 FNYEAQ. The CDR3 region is CASSLGQFYEQYF. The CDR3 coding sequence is TGTGCCAGCAGCCTTGGACAGTTCTACGAGCAGTACTTC.

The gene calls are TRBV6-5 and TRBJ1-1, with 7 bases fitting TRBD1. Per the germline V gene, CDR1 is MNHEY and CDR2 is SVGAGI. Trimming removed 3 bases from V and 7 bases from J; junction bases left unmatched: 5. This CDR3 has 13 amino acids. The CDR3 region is CASSYGGQVEAFF. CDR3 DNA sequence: TGTGCCAGCAGTTATGGTGGACAGGTTGAAGCTTTCTTT.

CDR3 sequence: CAWSRGGTQYF. DNA of the CDR3: TGTGCCTGGAGTAGAGGGGGAACCCAGTACTTC. The rearrangement uses TRBV30 and TRBJ2-5; weak D call: TRBD1 (6 bases). From germline, CDR1 is GTSNPN and CDR2 SVGIG (reference sequence). V lost 2 bases and J 8 bases, leaving 9 bases between the germline ends. The CDR3 spans 11 residues. Based on the CDR3 plus reference TRBV30 and TRBJ2-5, the full variable domain is SQTIHQWPATLVQPVGSPLSLECTVEGTSNPNLYWYRQAAGRGLQLLFYSVGIGQISSEVPQNLSASRPQDRQFILSSKKLLLSDSGFYLCAWSRGGTQYFGPGTRLLVL.

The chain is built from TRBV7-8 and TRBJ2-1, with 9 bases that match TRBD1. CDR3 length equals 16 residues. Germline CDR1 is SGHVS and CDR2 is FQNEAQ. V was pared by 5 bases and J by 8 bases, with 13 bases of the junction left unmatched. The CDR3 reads CASSGYRGLLGDEQFF. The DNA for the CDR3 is TGTGCCAGCAGCGGGTACAGGGGGCTTCTTGGGGATGAGCAGTTCTTC.

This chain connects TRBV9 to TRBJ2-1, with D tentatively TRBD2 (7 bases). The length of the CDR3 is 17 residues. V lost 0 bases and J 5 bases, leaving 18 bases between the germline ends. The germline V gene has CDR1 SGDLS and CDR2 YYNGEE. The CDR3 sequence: CASSVELLGGGHNEQFF. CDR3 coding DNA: TGTGCCAGCAGCGTAGAATTGCTTGGGGGGGGGCACAATGAGCAGTTCTTC.

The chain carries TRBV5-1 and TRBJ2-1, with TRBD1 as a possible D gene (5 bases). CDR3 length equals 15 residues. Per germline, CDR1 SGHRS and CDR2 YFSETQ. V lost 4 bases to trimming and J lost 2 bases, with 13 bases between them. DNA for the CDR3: TGCGCCAGCAGCCTCCAGGGCCTTCCCTACAATGAGCAGTTCTTC. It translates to CASSLQGLPYNEQFF.

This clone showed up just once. The CDR3 loop is CASSEGGNGETQYF. DNA for the CDR3: TGTGCCAGCAGTGAAGGCGGGAACGGGGAGACCCAGTACTTC. The J gene is TRBJ2-5, the V gene TRBV6-1; D is perhaps TRBD2 (6 bases). This CDR3 has 14 amino acids. The germline V gene has CDR1 MNHNS and CDR2 SASEGT. V lost 1 base and J lost 5, with 11 bases in between.

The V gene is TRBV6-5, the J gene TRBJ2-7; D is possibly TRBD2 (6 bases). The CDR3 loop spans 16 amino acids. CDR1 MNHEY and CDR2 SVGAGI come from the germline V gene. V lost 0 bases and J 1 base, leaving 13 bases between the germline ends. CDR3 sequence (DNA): TGTGCCAGCAGTTACTCGTTGAGCGGGCGATCCTACGAGCAGTACTTC. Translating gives CASSYSLSGRSYEQYF.

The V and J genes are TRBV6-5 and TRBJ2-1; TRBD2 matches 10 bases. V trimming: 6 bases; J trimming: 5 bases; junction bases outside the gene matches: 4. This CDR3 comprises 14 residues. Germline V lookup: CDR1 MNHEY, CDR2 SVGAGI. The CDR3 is CASSPLAGDNEQFF. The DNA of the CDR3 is TGTGCCAGCAGCCCGCTAGCGGGAGACAATGAGCAGTTCTTC.